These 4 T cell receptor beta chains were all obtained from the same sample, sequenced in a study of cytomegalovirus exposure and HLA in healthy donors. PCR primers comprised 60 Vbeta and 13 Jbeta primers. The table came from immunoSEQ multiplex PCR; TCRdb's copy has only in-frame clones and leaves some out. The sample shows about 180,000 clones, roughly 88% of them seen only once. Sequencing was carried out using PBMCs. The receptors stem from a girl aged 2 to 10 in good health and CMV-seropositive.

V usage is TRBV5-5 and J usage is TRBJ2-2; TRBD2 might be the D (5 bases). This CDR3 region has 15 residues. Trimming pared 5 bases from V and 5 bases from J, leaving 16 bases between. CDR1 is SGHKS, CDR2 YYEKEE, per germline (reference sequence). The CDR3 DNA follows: TGTGCCAGCAGTTCGACCGGGGATGTGACCGGGGAGCTGTTTTTT. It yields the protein CASSSTGDVTGELFF.

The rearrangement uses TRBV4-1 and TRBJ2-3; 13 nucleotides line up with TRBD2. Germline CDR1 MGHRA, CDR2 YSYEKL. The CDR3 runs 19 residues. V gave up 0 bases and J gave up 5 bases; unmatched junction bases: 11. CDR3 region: CASSQESLLAGGPKDTQYF. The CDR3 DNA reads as TGCGCCAGCAGCCAAGAAAGCCTACTAGCGGGAGGGCCGAAAGATACGCAGTATTTT.

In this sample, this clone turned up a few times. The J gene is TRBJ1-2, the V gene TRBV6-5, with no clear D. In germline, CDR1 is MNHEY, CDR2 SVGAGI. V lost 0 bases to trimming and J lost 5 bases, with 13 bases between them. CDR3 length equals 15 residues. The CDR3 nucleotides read TGTGCCAGCAGTTACTCGAGAGGCGTAATGTATGGCTACACCTTC. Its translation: CASSYSRGVMYGYTF.

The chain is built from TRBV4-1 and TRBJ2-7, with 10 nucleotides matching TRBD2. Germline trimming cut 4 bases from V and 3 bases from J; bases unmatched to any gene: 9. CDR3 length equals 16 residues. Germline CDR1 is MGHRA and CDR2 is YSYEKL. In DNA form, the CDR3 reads TGCGCCAGCAGCCTATCGATACTAGCGGGGAACTACGAGCAGTACTTC. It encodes CASSLSILAGNYEQYF.